These 30 T cell receptor beta chains came from one sample sequenced in a study of beta chain features in type 1 diabetes listed by TCRdb under 2018. Library preparation employed the immunoSEQ multiplex PCR assay. The High Capacity cDNA Reverse Transcription Kit was used to reverse transcribe all of the isolated RNA, meaning that expressed TCRB transcripts were what got sequenced. In TCRdb, the immuneACCESS table is reduced to in-frame sequences with V and J assigned. These tables do not hold every clone; where another copy was compared, an unresolved V gene accounts for under half, and the others remain unexplained. The sample records approximately 170,000 clones, less than 9.5% of which are singletons. The ten largest clonotypes hold 2% to 2.5% of the sample. Material: central memory CD4+ T cells from blood. These receptors came from a woman younger than 35 in good health.

CDR3 sequence (DNA): TGCGCCAGCAGCACCTCACGACAGGGAGGAAACATTCAGTACTTC. It yields the protein CASSTSRQGGNIQYF. The V call is TRBV4-1, the J call TRBJ2-4; D perhaps matches TRBD1 (7 bases). The germline V gene has CDR1 MGHRA and CDR2 YSYEKL. The V end lost 5 bases, the J end lost 6 bases, and 17 bases lay between the germline ends. The CDR3 covers 15 residues.

V usage is TRBV6-5 and J usage is TRBJ2-7; TRBD1 aligns across 7 bases. The CDR3 sequence is 15 residues long. The trim removed 0 bases at V and 6 bases at J, leaving 8 bases unmatched. Per the germline V gene, CDR1 is MNHEY and CDR2 is SVGAGI. The CDR3 nucleotides are TGTGCCAGCAGTTACTCGAGGGGGCCGGAGAGCGAGCAGTACTTC. It translates to CASSYSRGPESEQYF.

The rearrangement joins TRBV6-1 to TRBJ1-1; perhaps TRBD1 as D (6 bases). The CDR3 is 15 amino acids. V shed 6 bases and J shed 0 bases, with 14 bases lying between them. Per germline, CDR1 MNHNS and CDR2 SASEGT. The CDR3 sequence is CASRDRTALNTEAFF. CDR3 bases: TGTGCCAGCAGGGACCGGACAGCTTTGAACACTGAAGCTTTCTTT.

The rearrangement uses TRBV20-1 and TRBJ2-5; D not certain. V gave up 1 base and J gave up 4 bases, with 4 bases separating them. This CDR3 spans 11 amino acids. Germline V CDR1 and CDR2: DFQATT, SNEGSKA (reference sequence). The CDR3 sequence: CSARGLETQYF. The CDR3 DNA reads TGCAGTGCTAGAGGACTAGAGACCCAGTACTTC.

There are a few counts of this clone. This sequence joins TRBV7-3 and TRBJ2-3; D possibly corresponds to TRBD2 (5 bases). The germline gives CDR1 SGHTA, CDR2 FQGTGA. The CDR3 extends over 14 amino acids. V lost 2 bases to trimming and J lost 2 bases, with 8 bases between them. The CDR3 bases are TGTGCCAGCAGCTTAGCGGGCACCACAGATACGCAGTATTTT. It yields the protein CASSLAGTTDTQYF.

J is TRBJ1-2 and V is TRBV7-9; 7 bases match TRBD1. CDR1 and CDR2 from the germline V gene are SEHNR and FQNEAQ (reference sequence). The CDR3 totals 14 residues. The V segment lost 4 bases and the J segment 7 bases; nucleotides outside the gene matches: 9. CDR3 amino acids: CASSSRTGLSGYTF. The CDR3 coding sequence is TGTGCCAGCAGCTCCAGGACAGGTCTAAGTGGCTACACCTTC.

V usage is TRBV12-5 and J usage is TRBJ2-1, with TRBD2 matching over 8 bases. Per germline, CDR1 LGHNT and CDR2 FRNRAP. V dropped 2 bases and J dropped 8; count of bases not matched to a gene: 14. The CDR3 is 17 residues long. Here the CDR3 DNA reads TGTGCTAGTGGTTTGACGGCGCGACAGGCCGGGAGGGATGAGCAGTTCTTC. Translating gives CASGLTARQAGRDEQFF.

This clone showed up just a few times. The CDR3 DNA is TGTGCCAGCAGTGGTACCTCGTCAGGCAAAAACATTCAGTACTTC. As protein: CASSGTSSGKNIQYF. This rearrangement joins TRBV6-1 to TRBJ2-4; no definite D call. CDR3 length equals 15 residues. The germline V gene has CDR1 MNHNS and CDR2 SASEGT. Between the trimmed V and J ends, which lost 4 bases and 3 bases, there was a span of 13 bases.

This clone was seen ten or more times. This chain joins TRBV12-5 and TRBJ2-1, with TRBD2 as a possible D gene (6 bases). V dropped 5 bases and J dropped 9 bases, with 11 bases sitting between them. The CDR3 has 12 residues. Germline CDR1 reads LGHNT; CDR2 reads FRNRAP. This CDR3 reads CASGLDYGEQFF. For the CDR3, the DNA is TGTGCTAGTGGTCTGGACTACGGTGAGCAGTTCTTC.

In its sample, this clone was seen a few times. The V gene is TRBV6-5, the J gene TRBJ2-3; 9 positions agree with TRBD1. Germline V gene sequence: CDR1 MNHEY, CDR2 SVGAGI. This CDR3 has 16 amino acids. J lost 5 bases, V lost 0 bases, and 6 bases had no gene match. DNA of the CDR3: TGTGCCAGCAGTTACTCGACGGGACAGGGTGTAGATACGCAGTATTTT. This encodes CASSYSTGQGVDTQYF.

This clone showed up just a few times. The DNA of the CDR3 is TGTGCCAGCAGCTCCCATAGCGGGGGGCGGGGGGAGACCCAGTACTTC. Protein sequence: CASSSHSGGRGETQYF. The V gene is TRBV9, the J gene TRBJ2-5; 10 bases are shared with TRBD2. There are 16 residues in the CDR3. V lost 4 bases and J lost 5; bases outside the gene matches: 11. CDR1 SGDLS and CDR2 YYNGEE come from the germline V gene. Drawing the rest from reference TRBV9 and TRBJ2-5, the complete variable domain is DSGVTQTPKHLITATGQRVTLRCSPRSGDLSVYWYQQSLDQGLQFLIQYYNGEERAKGNILERFSAQQFPDLHSELNLSSLELGDSALYFCASSSHSGGRGETQYFGPGTRLLVL.

In DNA, the CDR3 is TGTGCCAGCTCACCACAAGGCGGGAGGCCCCAGCATTTT. Translation: CASSPQGGRPQHF. V usage is TRBV18 and J usage is TRBJ1-5; the D is unclear. V was clipped by 1 base and J by 9 bases, with 10 bases between them. The CDR3 sequence is 13 residues long. Germline CDR1 is KGHSH and CDR2 is LQKENI. Looking up the rest from reference TRBV18 and TRBJ1-5 gives the full variable domain: NAGVMQNPRHLVRRRGQEARLRCSPMKGHSHVYWYRQLPEEGLKFMVYLQKENIIDESGMPKERFSAEFPKEGPSILRIQQVVRGDSAAYFCASSPQGGRPQHFGDGTRLSIL.

The chain employs TRBV5-1 and TRBJ1-4; 11 nucleotides align to TRBD1. CDR3 size: 14 residues. Trimming at V came to 7 bases and at J to 8 bases, leaving 7 bases not matched to a gene. From germline, CDR1 is SGHRS and CDR2 YFSETQ. The CDR3 nucleotides read TGCGCCAGCGGGCAGGGACAGGGGGAAGAAAAACTGTTTTTT. Encoded protein: CASGQGQGEEKLFF.

This clone was counted between two and nine times. The chain uses TRBV5-1 and TRBJ1-3; weak D call: TRBD1 (6 bases). V lost 3 bases to trimming and J lost 4 bases, with 17 bases between them. Germline CDR1 and CDR2: SGHRS and YFSETQ. The CDR3 is 16 residues long. The CDR3 reads CASSSQTAGEGNTIYF. Written as DNA, the CDR3 is TGCGCCAGCAGCTCCCAGACGGCAGGGGAAGGAAACACCATATATTTT.

This clone was observed a handful of times. This chain links TRBV27 with TRBJ2-7; 8 bases agree with TRBD2. Germline V gene sequence: CDR1 MNHEY, CDR2 SMNVEV (reference sequence). With V trimmed by 5 bases and J by 6 bases, 9 bases remained unmatched. This CDR3 region has 14 residues. The CDR3: CASSALAGRLEQYF. The CDR3 region has the DNA TGTGCCAGCAGTGCTTTAGCGGGAAGACTCGAGCAGTACTTC.

This clone was observed a handful of times. This chain connects TRBV11-2 to TRBJ2-5, with 7 bases aligning to TRBD1. V lost 5 bases and J lost 2; bases outside the gene matches: 8. CDR3 length equals 15 residues. Per germline, CDR1 SGHAT and CDR2 FQNNGV. The CDR3 sequence is CASSQTETGQETQYF. As DNA, the CDR3 is TGTGCCAGCAGCCAAACTGAGACAGGGCAAGAGACCCAGTACTTC.

This clone occurred many times. The genes are TRBV7-2 and TRBJ2-1; 8 bases are shared with TRBD2. J lost 11 bases, V lost 3 bases, and 3 bases had no gene match. Per germline, CDR1 SGHTA and CDR2 FQGNSA. This CDR3 contains 12 residues. CDR3 DNA: TGTGCCAGCAGCTTCCTAGCGGGCCAGCAGTTCTTC. It is translated as CASSFLAGQQFF.

This clone was detected many times. V gene TRBV2 combines with J gene TRBJ2-1; TRBD1 matches at 7 bases. From germline, CDR1 is SNHLY and CDR2 FYNNEI. J was trimmed by 7 bases and V by 4 bases; bases with no gene match: 1. This CDR3 has 12 residues. The CDR3 sequence: CASSGQGNEQFF. The CDR3 DNA sequence: TGTGCCAGCAGTGGACAGGGAAATGAGCAGTTCTTC.

This clone appeared a few times. CDR3 sequence: CASSFSSATNEKLFF. As DNA, the CDR3 is TGTGCCAGCAGCTTCTCCAGTGCAACTAATGAAAAACTGTTTTTT. This sequence joins TRBV7-9 and TRBJ1-4, with D unresolved. V lost 3 bases and J lost 0, with 8 bases in between. Germline V lookup: CDR1 SEHNR, CDR2 FQNEAQ (reference sequence). The CDR3 length is 15 residues.

In this sample, this clone turned up a few times. The chain's CDR3 is CASSLDTGGFYGYTF. For the CDR3, the DNA is TGTGCCAGCAGCTTAGATACAGGGGGCTTTTATGGCTACACCTTC. V usage is TRBV7-2 and J usage is TRBJ1-2, with 9 bases fitting TRBD1. The CDR3 consists of 15 residues. The V segment lost 1 base and the J segment 5 bases; nucleotides outside the gene matches: 5. From germline, CDR1 is SGHTA and CDR2 FQGNSA.

This chain's CDR3 is CASSLGLGGNEQFF. The CDR3 DNA sequence: TGTGCCAGCAGCTTAGGTTTAGGCGGGAACGAGCAGTTCTTC. V and J are TRBV7-3 and TRBJ2-1; D possibly corresponds to TRBD2 (6 bases). Germline lookup yields CDR1 SGHTA and CDR2 FQGTGA. V was clipped by 2 bases and J by 10 bases, with 15 bases between them. The CDR3 spans 14 residues.

V and J are TRBV7-9 and TRBJ2-5, with 11 bases identical to TRBD2. The CDR3 is made up of 14 amino acids. Germline V gives CDR1 SEHNR, CDR2 FQNEAQ (reference sequence). Trimming took 5 bases from V and 5 from J; bases not matched to a gene: 4. CDR3 in DNA: TGTGCCAGCAGCAAGACTAGCGGGGTGGAGACCCAGTACTTC. Translation: CASSKTSGVETQYF.

The rearrangement uses TRBV30 and TRBJ2-7; D remains unclear. The CDR3 consists of 13 residues. V shed 0 bases and J shed 3 bases, with 9 bases lying between them. CDR1 is GTSNPN, CDR2 SVGIG, per germline (reference sequence). DNA for the CDR3: TGTGCCTGGAGTGTCCAGGTAGGCTACGAGCAGTACTTC. Translating it yields CAWSVQVGYEQYF.

Only a few counts were recorded for this clone. J is TRBJ1-1 and V is TRBV19, with 10 bases matching TRBD1. Losses at the gene ends were 5 bases for V and 1 base for J; bases not matched to a gene: 10. This CDR3 contains 17 residues. The germline V gene encodes CDR1 LNHDA and CDR2 SQIVND (reference sequence). CDR3 DNA sequence: TGTGCCAGTAGTCACGGGACAGGGGCCGGTCCGAACACTGAAGCTTTCTTT. This codes for CASSHGTGAGPNTEAFF.

The rearrangement uses TRBV4-2 and TRBJ2-6; the D gene is possibly TRBD2 (5 bases). The CDR3 loop spans 17 amino acids. Trimming took off 4 bases at V and 0 bases at J, with 13 bases between the two ends. Per germline, CDR1 LGHNA and CDR2 YNFKEQ. Here the CDR3 reads CASSPSKGSSGANVLTF. DNA of the CDR3: TGTGCCAGCAGCCCCTCGAAAGGGAGCTCTGGGGCCAACGTCCTGACTTTC.

This sequence joins TRBV18 and TRBJ2-7; D not resolved. Trimming cost V 8 bases and J 1 base, with 9 bases left between them. The germline CDR1 and CDR2 sequences are KGHSH and LQKENI. The CDR3 consists of 12 residues. The CDR3 spells CASARQSYEQYF. The CDR3 bases are TGTGCCAGCGCCCGTCAGTCCTACGAGCAGTACTTC.

The rearrangement uses TRBV5-1 and TRBJ2-1, with 10 bases matching TRBD2. Germline V gene data show CDR1 as SGHRS and CDR2 as YFSETQ. V dropped 1 base and J dropped 8; count of bases not matched to a gene: 3. This CDR3 is built from 14 residues. The CDR3 DNA is TGCGCCAGCAGCTTGACGCTAGCGGGAGATGAGCAGTTCTTC. It specifies CASSLTLAGDEQFF. Supplemented by reference TRBV5-1 and TRBJ2-1, the full variable domain reads KAGVTQTPRYLIKTRGQQVTLSCSPISGHRSVSWYQQTPGQGLQFLFEYFSETQRNKGNFPGRFSGRQFSNSRSEMNVSTLELGDSALYLCASSLTLAGDEQFFGPGTRLTVL.

This sequence joins TRBV5-1 and TRBJ2-3, with 9 bases fitting TRBD2. From germline, CDR1 is SGHRS and CDR2 YFSETQ. The CDR3 sequence is 15 residues long. V lost 4 bases to trimming and J lost 2 bases; unmatched junction nucleotides: 5. As DNA, the CDR3 is TGCGCCAGCAGCGCGACTAGCGGTGCCACAGATACGCAGTATTTT. It encodes CASSATSGATDTQYF.

The sample holds a few counts of this clone. This chain uses TRBV7-2 with TRBJ1-6, with TRBD1 matching over 7 bases. Germline loops: CDR1 SGHTA, CDR2 FQGNSA. J was trimmed by 6 bases and V by 5 bases; bases with no gene match: 4. The CDR3 length is 14 residues. This CDR3 is CASSAGQTNSPLHF. Here the CDR3 DNA reads TGTGCCAGCAGCGCGGGACAGACTAATTCACCCCTCCACTTT.

This clone was found a few times. Additional DNA sequences in this sample encode the identical CDR3. This sequence joins TRBV5-1 and TRBJ2-5, with TRBD2 matching 10 bases. CDR3 length: 15 amino acids. CDR1 is SGHRS, CDR2 YFSETQ, per germline. V lost 0 bases, J lost 1 base, and 0 bases stayed unmatched. As DNA, the CDR3 is TGCGCCAGCAGCTTGGTAGCGGGAGGCCAAGAGACCCAGTACTTC. It yields the protein CASSLVAGGQETQYF.